This T cell receptor (beta chain) was obtained from a study of blood T cell repertoires in COVID-19. Study in general: The study drew acute and convalescent COVID-19 samples from the United States, Italy and Spain. T cells, B-cell-depleted T cells, or PBMCs provided the cDNA or gDNA that served as material.

As processed by the authors: Nucleated cell number was recorded as an estimate derived from reference gene primer amplification. Libraries were prepared by immunoSEQ multiplex PCR; TCRdb keeps only in-frame clonotypes and omits some of them. From that table come the V and J calls and clone size; the DNA was used to work out D and trimming. Of 110,000 to 150,000 clones listed, around 87% are singletons. This TCR was sampled from a woman aged 40-49 years with acute or convalescent COVID-19. The sequenced sample was peripheral blood.

The DNA of the CDR3 is TGTGCCAGCAGTGAAGACCGCAGGCAGGGATATGGCTACACCTTC. As protein: CASSEDRRQGYGYTF. V gene TRBV6-1 combines with J gene TRBJ1-2; tentative D call: TRBD1 (5 bases). The CDR3 covers 15 residues. The V gene's germline CDR1 is MNHNS and CDR2 SASEGT. The germline V and J ends were trimmed by 1 base and 5 bases, with 14 bases remaining between them.